This T cell receptor (beta chain) was documented in a study of blood T cell repertoires in COVID-19. Clones were sequenced by immunoSEQ multiplex PCR, and TCRdb holds only the in-frame ones, with some missing. The table has roughly 400,000 clones, approximately 90% seen once. From germline, CDR1 is SGHRS and CDR2 YFSETQ. CDR3 length equals 13 residues. V lost 8 bases, J lost 3 bases, and 7 bases stayed unmatched. The sequencing input was PBMCs or T cells enriched from blood (not recorded which). The rearrangement links TRBV5-1 to TRBJ2-7, with 8 nucleotides matching TRBD2. This TCR came from a woman aged 40-49 years who had been exposed to COVID-19. CDR3 sequence (DNA): TGCGCCAGTCGGGAGGGGCACGACTACGAGCAGTACTTC. Its protein is CASREGHDYEQYF.